The T cell receptor beta chain under discussion was sequenced for a study of T cells after posttransplantation cyclophosphamide. The germline V gene has CDR1 SGDLS and CDR2 YYNGEE. V was cut by 6 bases and J by 4 bases, with 13 bases left in between. The CDR3 spans 13 residues. Method: immunoSEQ multiplex PCR; TCRdb's copy keeps in-frame clones and lacks some. The table lists about 32,000 clones, 70% to 90% of them singletons. This sequence joins TRBV9 and TRBJ1-2; D might be TRBD1 (6 bases). This sequence was found in a woman between 40 and 55 years old with a blood cancer, CMV-positive, and with a related stem cell donor. The sample taken for sequencing was PBMCs. The CDR3: CASTQGGRYGYTF. CDR3 in DNA: TGTGCCAGCACACAGGGAGGGCGCTATGGCTACACCTTC.